Each of the 30 T cell receptor beta chains below was sequenced from the same sample in a study of cytomegalovirus exposure and HLA in healthy donors (dated by TCRdb to the late 2010s). Library construction relied on the immunoSEQ multiplex PCR assay. The multiplex PCR relied on a mix of 60 forward primers for TCR Vbeta segments and 13 reverse primers for TCR Jbeta segments. Held by TCRdb, this immuneACCESS table contains in-frame sequences only and omits some clones. Under half of the omission traces to an unresolved V gene where checked; the cause of the rest is unknown. The sample yields around 130,000 clones; about 80% were counted once. Of the sample, approximately 4% is held by the ten largest clones. The specimen sequenced was PBMCs. These receptors were collected from a woman aged 40 to 50 in good health and CMV-seronegative.

The rearrangement joins TRBV12-5 to TRBJ1-2; 9 bases map to TRBD1. The CDR3 spans 18 residues. Germline trimming cut 1 base from V and 6 bases from J; bases unmatched to any gene: 15. Germline loops: CDR1 LGHNT, CDR2 FRNRAP. The CDR3: CASGLGFSRDRERHGYTF. The CDR3 DNA sequence: TGTGCTAGTGGTTTGGGATTCTCGAGGGACAGGGAAAGACATGGCTACACCTTC.

The chain has TRBV11-2 and TRBJ1-1; TRBD1 agrees at 11 bases. The CDR3 sequence is 15 residues long. Germline V gene data show CDR1 as SGHAT and CDR2 as FQNNGV. V lost 5 bases and J lost 3; bases outside the gene matches: 5. The CDR3 protein is CASSPRDRGDTEAFF. The CDR3 nucleotides are TGTGCCAGCAGCCCACGGGACAGGGGGGACACTGAAGCTTTCTTT.

The V gene is TRBV5-3, the J gene TRBJ2-4, with 7 nucleotides matching TRBD2. TRBV5-3 is noted as an ORF with a role that remains uncertain. V lost 9 bases, J lost 6 bases, and 15 bases stayed unmatched. CDR3 length: 15 amino acids. CDR3 sequence: CATPPLRGILNIQYF. In nucleotides, the CDR3 is TGTGCCACCCCACCCCTGCGGGGGATACTAAACATTCAGTACTTC.

The chain employs TRBV15 and TRBJ1-5, with D maybe TRBD1 (6 bases). CDR1 and CDR2 (germline): LNHNV, YYDKDF (reference sequence). The germline V and J ends were trimmed by 7 bases and 6 bases, with 25 bases remaining between them. The CDR3 is made up of 17 amino acids. The CDR3 here is CATTRRGGGFSLQPQHF. For the CDR3, the DNA is TGTGCCACCACAAGGAGGGGAGGGGGATTTAGTCTTCAGCCCCAGCATTTT. The entire variable domain, with the rest obtained from reference TRBV15 and TRBJ1-5, is as follows: DAMVIQNPRYQVTQFGKPVTLSCSQTLNHNVMYWYQQKSSQAPKLLFHYYDKDFNNEADTPDNFQSRRPNTSFCFLDIRSPGLGDTAMYLCATTRRGGGFSLQPQHFGDGTRLSIL.

This clone was observed a handful of times. The chain is built from TRBV5-5 and TRBJ2-1; D not resolved. The germline V and J ends were trimmed by 1 base and 1 base, with 9 bases remaining between them. This CDR3 spans 15 amino acids. Germline CDR1 SGHKS, CDR2 YYEKEE (reference sequence). The CDR3 nucleotides are TGTGCCAGCAGCTTGCACCCAGAATCCTACAATGAGCAGTTCTTC. Amino acid sequence: CASSLHPESYNEQFF.

The V call is TRBV7-2, the J call TRBJ2-7; D is perhaps TRBD1 (5 bases). Germline V gene lookup returns CDR1 SGHTA and CDR2 FQGNSA. The CDR3 runs 14 residues. V was shortened by 7 bases and J by 6 bases, with 19 bases between the two germline ends. For the CDR3, the DNA is TGTGCCAGCACAAGGTCAAGCAGGGTGGGCGAGCAGTACTTC. Translation: CASTRSSRVGEQYF.

This sequence joins TRBV27 and TRBJ1-5, with 8 nucleotides matching TRBD1. In germline, CDR1 is MNHEY, CDR2 SMNVEV (reference sequence). This CDR3 is built from 14 residues. V dropped 5 bases and J dropped 6; count of bases not matched to a gene: 6. The DNA for the CDR3 is TGTGCCAGCAGTCGGCAGGGGGCGTTTCAGCCCCAGCATTTT. This gives the protein CASSRQGAFQPQHF.

The J gene is TRBJ1-6, the V gene TRBV18, with D possibly TRBD1 on 6 matching bases. This CDR3 contains 16 residues. CDR1 KGHSH and CDR2 LQKENI come from the germline V gene. V was cut by 4 bases and J by 10 bases, with 20 bases left in between. The chain's CDR3 is CASSQSQGPGGSPLHF. The CDR3 DNA sequence: TGTGCCAGCTCACAATCACAGGGCCCGGGGGGGTCACCCCTCCACTTT. Filled out from reference TRBV18 and TRBJ1-6, the complete variable domain reads NAGVMQNPRHLVRRRGQEARLRCSPMKGHSHVYWYRQLPEEGLKFMVYLQKENIIDESGMPKERFSAEFPKEGPSILRIQQVVRGDSAAYFCASSQSQGPGGSPLHFGNGTRLTVT.

The chain has TRBV13 and TRBJ2-3; D possibly corresponds to TRBD2 (6 bases). The CDR3 loop spans 14 amino acids. Per germline, CDR1 PRHDT and CDR2 FYEKMQ (reference sequence). The V end was cut by 4 bases, the J end by 2 bases, with 10 bases between. CDR3 residues: CASSSGLLTDTQYF. In nucleotides, the CDR3 is TGTGCCAGCAGCTCGGGACTTCTCACAGATACGCAGTATTTT. Variable domain in full (rest from reference TRBV13 and TRBJ2-3): AAGVIQSPRHLIKEKRETATLKCYPIPRHDTVYWYQQGPGQDPQFLISFYEKMQSDKGSIPDRFSAQQFSDYHSELNMSSLELGDSALYFCASSSGLLTDTQYFGPGTRLTVL.

The chain recombines TRBV20-1 with TRBJ2-1; no clear D. The CDR3 has 10 residues. Germline V gene lookup returns CDR1 DFQATT and CDR2 SNEGSKA (reference sequence). CDR3 sequence: CSPPGNEQFF. The CDR3 DNA is TGCAGCCCCCCCGGGAATGAGCAGTTCTTC.

The chain has TRBV28 and TRBJ2-5; D remains ambiguous. The assigned J gene may be wrong: the sequence end matches TRBJ2-7 better. The CDR3 consists of 11 residues. Germline assignment: CDR1 MDHEN and CDR2 SYDVKM. CDR3 loop: CASSLRYEQYF. The CDR3 nucleotides read TGTGCCAGCAGTCTCCGCTACGAGCAGTACTTC.

V usage is TRBV14 and J usage is TRBJ2-4; D might be TRBD1 (6 bases). Looked up from germline, CDR1 is SGHDN and CDR2 is FVKESK. V was cut by 4 bases and J by 6 bases, with 7 bases left in between. The CDR3 sequence is 12 residues long. The CDR3 coding sequence is TGTGCCAGCAGCCTACAGGGAAACATTCAGTACTTC. Residues: CASSLQGNIQYF.

The chain has TRBV4-2 and TRBJ2-5, with TRBD2 identical over 12 bases. V gave up 1 base and J gave up 5 bases; unmatched junction bases: 8. Germline CDR1 LGHNA, CDR2 YNFKEQ. CDR3 size: 17 residues. CDR3: CASSQGASGGARETQYF. The CDR3 region has the DNA TGTGCCAGCAGCCAAGGTGCTAGCGGGGGGGCGCGGGAGACCCAGTACTTC.

This chain connects TRBV7-2 to TRBJ2-1; D not resolved. There are 12 residues in the CDR3. The V end lost 2 bases, the J end lost 4 bases, and 3 bases lay between the germline ends. Germline-derived CDR1 and CDR2 are SGHTA and FQGNSA. This CDR3 reads CASSLIYNEQFF. The CDR3, as DNA: TGTGCCAGCAGCTTAATATACAATGAGCAGTTCTTC.

This clone has a handful of counts. The rearrangement links TRBV28 to TRBJ2-7, with 14 bases matching TRBD2. The V and J ends lost 7 bases and 5 bases, in that order; junction bases with no gene match: 4. The CDR3 runs 14 residues. CDR1 and CDR2 from the germline V gene are MDHEN and SYDVKM. This CDR3 reads CASTSGLAGDEQYF. Here the CDR3 DNA reads TGTGCCAGCACCTCGGGACTAGCGGGAGACGAGCAGTACTTC. Using reference TRBV28 and TRBJ2-7 for the parts outside the CDR3, the full variable domain is DVKVTQSSRYLVKRTGEKVFLECVQDMDHENMFWYRQDPGLGLRLIYFSYDVKMKEKGDIPEGYSVSREKKERFSLILESASTNQTSMYLCASTSGLAGDEQYFGPGTRLTVT.

The V call is TRBV14, the J call TRBJ2-5, with no clear D. CDR1 and CDR2 (germline): SGHDN, FVKESK. V was shortened by 1 base and J by 1 base, with 7 bases between the two germline ends. This CDR3 has 14 residues. The CDR3 loop reads CASSQVVGQETQYF. The CDR3 region has the DNA TGTGCCAGCAGCCAAGTTGTCGGCCAAGAGACCCAGTACTTC.

This chain uses TRBV4-2 with TRBJ1-1; D not resolved. The V end was cut by 1 base, the J end by 3 bases, with 18 bases between. This CDR3 comprises 17 residues. Germline-derived CDR1 and CDR2 are LGHNA and YNFKEQ. The chain's CDR3 is CASSQGGVSPRYTEAFF. CDR3 sequence (DNA): TGTGCCAGCAGCCAAGGTGGAGTCTCCCCTCGGTACACTGAAGCTTTCTTT.

The chain employs TRBV18 and TRBJ1-2; 8 bases align to TRBD1. V lost 5 bases and J lost 0; bases outside the gene matches: 8. Germline CDR1 is KGHSH and CDR2 is LQKENI. This CDR3 comprises 16 residues. CDR3 sequence (DNA): TGTGCCAGCTCATTGGACAGGGTGGGAGCTAACTATGGCTACACCTTC. Its protein is CASSLDRVGANYGYTF.

The genes are TRBV7-3 and TRBJ2-3; 7 positions agree with TRBD2. This CDR3 region has 15 residues. The V gene's germline CDR1 is SGHTA and CDR2 FQGTGA. The V segment lost 5 bases and the J segment 7 bases; nucleotides outside the gene matches: 12. This CDR3 reads CASSPLSGMRNTQYF. CDR3 sequence (DNA): TGTGCCAGCAGCCCCCTGAGCGGGATGAGAAATACGCAGTATTTT.

This chain links TRBV7-9 with TRBJ2-3; the D is unclear. The CDR3 loop spans 12 amino acids. Trimming stripped 4 bases from V and 4 bases from J, with 6 bases between. CDR1 is SEHNR and CDR2 is FQNEAQ in the germline V gene (reference sequence). In nucleotides, the CDR3 is TGTGCCAGCAGCTCACTGGCAGATACGCAGTATTTT. Its translation is CASSSLADTQYF.

This chain links TRBV6-6 with TRBJ1-5; 7 bases align to TRBD1. The V segment lost 2 bases and the J segment 7 bases; nucleotides outside the gene matches: 5. CDR3 length equals 14 residues. In germline, CDR1 is MNHNY, CDR2 SVGAGI (reference sequence). CDR3 amino acids: CASSYRQGWQPQHF. DNA of the CDR3: TGTGCCAGCAGTTACAGACAGGGCTGGCAGCCCCAGCATTTT.

This clone came up a few times. The chain is built from TRBV2 and TRBJ2-1; D is unresolved. The V end was cut by 5 bases, the J end by 0 bases, with 14 bases between. The CDR3 has 16 amino acids. Per germline, CDR1 SNHLY and CDR2 FYNNEI. The CDR3 spells CASSSPPLISYNEQFF. In DNA, the CDR3 is TGTGCCAGCAGTTCCCCTCCTCTAATCTCCTACAATGAGCAGTTCTTC. The variable domain in full, with the rest retrieved from reference TRBV2 and TRBJ2-1, is EPEVTQTPSHQVTQMGQEVILRCVPISNHLYFYWYRQILGQKVEFLVSFYNNEISEKSEIFDDQFSVERPDGSNFTLKIRSTKLEDSAMYFCASSSPPLISYNEQFFGPGTRLTVL.

This sequence joins TRBV11-2 and TRBJ2-2, with 8 positions matching TRBD1. Germline V gives CDR1 SGHAT, CDR2 FQNNGV. V dropped 4 bases and J dropped 9; count of bases not matched to a gene: 13. This CDR3 is 16 amino acids long. DNA of the CDR3: TGTGCCAGCAGCTCAGGGGGCAGGGACGGTTCCCGGGAGCTGTTTTTT. As protein: CASSSGGRDGSRELFF.

The chain is built from TRBV5-4 and TRBJ1-2; TRBD1 matches at 7 bases. Germline CDR1 and CDR2: SGHNT and YYREEE (reference sequence). V lost 0 bases to trimming and J lost 4 bases; unmatched junction nucleotides: 9. The CDR3 has 16 residues. CDR3 nucleotide sequence: TGTGCCAGCAGCTTGGTTTCTGACAGGGTGGGCTATGGCTACACCTTC. Translating gives CASSLVSDRVGYGYTF.

J is TRBJ2-1 and V is TRBV27, with D perhaps TRBD2 (5 bases). From germline, CDR1 is MNHEY and CDR2 SMNVEV (reference sequence). The CDR3 is 13 residues long. V dropped 6 bases and J dropped 8 bases, with 14 bases sitting between them. The CDR3 reads CASSPLVPDEQFF. DNA for the CDR3: TGTGCCAGCAGCCCACTAGTTCCCGATGAGCAGTTCTTC.

CDR3: CASSPNRKRRQGIAEAFF. DNA of the CDR3: TGTGCCAGCTCACCAAACCGCAAGAGAAGACAGGGGATCGCTGAAGCTTTCTTT. The gene calls are TRBV18 and TRBJ1-1; 8 nucleotides line up with TRBD1. Germline values: CDR1 KGHSH, CDR2 LQKENI. This CDR3 comprises 18 residues. The J segment lost 6 bases and the V segment lost 2 bases, leaving 17 bases of the junction unmatched.

The chain is built from TRBV10-3 and TRBJ2-3; TRBD2 matches at 11 bases. The CDR3 extends over 15 amino acids. The V segment lost 6 bases and the J segment 4 bases; nucleotides outside the gene matches: 6. Germline V gene sequence: CDR1 ENHRY, CDR2 SYGVKD. CDR3 bases: TGTGCCATCAGCGCCGCTAGCGGGAGGTCAGATACGCAGTATTTT. Amino acids: CAISAASGRSDTQYF.

The V gene is TRBV13, the J gene TRBJ2-3; tentatively, D is TRBD2 (6 bases). The V gene lost 4 bases and the J gene lost 6 bases, with 17 bases spanning the gap. Germline V gene lookup returns CDR1 PRHDT and CDR2 FYEKMQ (reference sequence). The CDR3 length is 15 residues. CDR3 protein: CASSSPERRGDTQYF. The CDR3 bases are TGTGCCAGCAGCTCCCCCGAAAGGCGGGGCGATACGCAGTATTTT.

The gene calls are TRBV4-1 and TRBJ1-4; D gene uncertain. The CDR3 has 19 residues. Germline V gives CDR1 MGHRA, CDR2 YSYEKL. Trimming stripped 2 bases from V and 4 bases from J, with 23 bases between. Here the CDR3 DNA reads TGCGCCAGCAGCCAAAGAGGCGGCGGGGTCCCCCTTCGTAATGAAAAACTGTTTTTT. Protein: CASSQRGGGVPLRNEKLFF.

The chain's CDR3 is CASSLSGAGGFGDTQYF. CDR3 nucleotide sequence: TGTGCCAGCAGCTTAAGTGGAGCGGGGGGGTTTGGAGATACGCAGTATTTT. The V gene is TRBV13, the J gene TRBJ2-3; TRBD2 matches at 10 bases. CDR1 and CDR2 (germline): PRHDT, FYEKMQ (reference sequence). Trimming cost V 2 bases and J 5 bases; bases outside gene matches: 10. This CDR3 is built from 17 residues.